The source of this T cell receptor beta chain is a study of Ad26.COV2.S vaccination and SARS-CoV-2 variants. Study context: As a participant in COV1001, the donor was in the Ad26.COV2.S trial arm. The authors gave Ad26.COV2.S intramuscularly, either once or twice 56 days apart.

The treatment is: some 20 received Ad26.COV2.S at low or high dose, single or two shots; about 5 received placebo; per-sample allocation not given. At day 63 after the first vaccine or placebo injection, samples were drawn. TCRdb's copy holds only in-frame clones and misses some; the assay was immunoSEQ multiplex PCR. The sample has approximately 450,000 clones; approximately 92% are singletons. Germline V lookup: CDR1 MNHNY, CDR2 SVGAGI (reference sequence). Trimming removed 2 bases at V and 6 bases at J, with 10 bases between. The CDR3 extends over 13 amino acids. The source was peripheral blood, collected in a trial of Ad26.COV2.S vaccine versus placebo. The receptor's source is a person aged 18-65 years who received the Ad26.COV2.S COVID-19 vaccine or a placebo. The chain employs TRBV6-6 and TRBJ1-1, with D possibly TRBD1 on 6 matching bases. CDR3 sequence: CASSYPDSPEAFF. In nucleotides, the CDR3 is TGTGCCAGCAGTTACCCGGACAGCCCTGAAGCTTTCTTT.